This TCR beta chain was recorded in a study of T cells in localized non-small cell lung cancer. Points on this clone: What it binds is not known.

The trim removed 6 bases at V and 5 bases at J, leaving 5 bases unmatched. Germline lookup yields CDR1 MDHEN and CDR2 SYDVKM. The CDR3 runs 14 residues. Generated by immunoSEQ multiplex PCR, the TCRdb table keeps only in-frame clones and is missing some. The repertoire holds about 40,000 clones, with over 75% as singletons. Points from the study as a whole: There was higher T cell clonality in uninvolved adjacent lung than in tumor, and it was highest there. Longer overall survival was associated with a higher density of T cells in the blood.

The sequence was collected from a woman aged 40 to 75 with stage I lung adenocarcinoma. This material consisted of peripheral blood, taken before any cancer treatment. The genes are TRBV28 and TRBJ1-4; 8 nucleotides align to TRBD1. The CDR3 nucleotides are TGTGCCAGCAGCCCAGGGGGCAGGAATGAAAAACTGTTTTTT. As protein: CASSPGGRNEKLFF.